The 16 T cell receptor beta chains presented below share a single source sample, sequenced in a study of vaccination effects on CD4 cells after COVID-19. After around nine days in culture, the CD4+ T cells were isolated. This table comes from immunoSEQ multiplex PCR, and its TCRdb copy is limited to in-frame clones, with some not included. Of 65,000 to 80,000 clones detected, around 77% appear once; the ten largest clones hold roughly 2%. Their specific antigens are unknown. The starting material was CD4+ T cells from PBMCs cultured without peptide, obtained before COVID-19 vaccination. Source of these receptors: a human donor who received a COVID-19 vaccine.

CDR3 sequence: CASSRAGGSDTQYF. The CDR3, as DNA: TGCGCCAGCAGCAGAGCAGGTGGTTCAGATACGCAGTATTTT. The chain joins TRBV5-1 to TRBJ2-3; no reliable D call. This CDR3 is built from 14 residues. The germline V gene has CDR1 SGHRS and CDR2 YFSETQ. V was trimmed by 4 bases and J by 4 bases, leaving 13 bases between them.

The chain recombines TRBV18 with TRBJ2-1; D might be TRBD1 (6 bases). The CDR3 covers 13 residues. V gave up 5 bases and J gave up 7 bases, with 12 bases separating them. The V gene's germline CDR1 is KGHSH and CDR2 LQKENI. DNA of the CDR3: TGTGCCAGCTCATCTTACAGGGCAAATGAGCAGTTCTTC. Translating it yields CASSSYRANEQFF.

The V and J genes are TRBV10-3 and TRBJ2-2; TRBD2 matches 9 bases. Germline loops: CDR1 ENHRY, CDR2 SYGVKD. V gave up 3 bases and J gave up 3 bases; unmatched junction bases: 2. This CDR3 has 15 amino acids. CDR3 nucleotide sequence: TGTGCCATCAGTGAACTAGCGGGCGACACCGGGGAGCTGTTTTTT. It encodes CAISELAGDTGELFF.

Only a few counts were recorded for this clone. The chain employs TRBV5-1 and TRBJ1-6; tentatively, D is TRBD1 (6 bases). The germline CDR1 and CDR2 sequences are SGHRS and YFSETQ. The CDR3 totals 17 residues. The V end lost 1 base, the J end lost 7 bases, and 18 bases lay between the germline ends. The CDR3 region is CASSLRTAGLTNSPLHF. In nucleotides, the CDR3 is TGCGCCAGCAGCTTGAGGACAGCCGGACTCACAAATTCACCCCTCCACTTT. Full variable domain (outside the CDR3, taken from reference TRBV5-1 and TRBJ1-6): KAGVTQTPRYLIKTRGQQVTLSCSPISGHRSVSWYQQTPGQGLQFLFEYFSETQRNKGNFPGRFSGRQFSNSRSEMNVSTLELGDSALYLCASSLRTAGLTNSPLHFGNGTRLTVT.

The V and J genes are TRBV27 and TRBJ2-5; D is unclear. Trimming removed 5 bases from V and 3 bases from J, with 10 bases in between. This CDR3 is built from 13 residues. The germline V gene has CDR1 MNHEY and CDR2 SMNVEV (reference sequence). The CDR3 spells CASSLMSEETQYF. CDR3 bases: TGTGCCAGCAGTCTGATGTCAGAAGAGACCCAGTACTTC.

V usage is TRBV7-3 and J usage is TRBJ2-2; maybe TRBD1 (5 bases). The CDR3 is 12 residues long. The germline CDR1 and CDR2 sequences are SGHTA and FQGTGA. Trimming pared 1 base from V and 9 bases from J, leaving 6 bases between. The CDR3, as DNA: TGTGCCAGCAGCTTAATGGGGCGGGAGCTGTTTTTT. This gives the protein CASSLMGRELFF.

The V and J genes are TRBV11-2 and TRBJ2-5; TRBD2 agrees at 15 bases. The V gene end was trimmed by 2 bases and the J gene end by 2 bases; junction bases not matched to a gene: 6. CDR1 is SGHAT and CDR2 is FQNNGV in the germline V gene. This CDR3 contains 18 residues. The CDR3 nucleotides read TGTGCCAGCAGCTTAAGAGGACTAGCGGGGGGGAAGCAAGAGACCCAGTACTTC. Protein sequence: CASSLRGLAGGKQETQYF.

This clone was picked up one time. V usage is TRBV19 and J usage is TRBJ2-3; weak D call: TRBD1 (5 bases). With 3 bases removed from V and 6 bases from J, the gap between germline ends came to 10 bases. Germline CDR1 reads LNHDA; CDR2 reads SQIVND (reference sequence). The CDR3 covers 13 residues. The CDR3 sequence: CASSMGRSDTQYF. Written as DNA, the CDR3 is TGTGCCAGTAGTATGGGGCGGTCGGATACGCAGTATTTT.

The chain couples TRBV14 to TRBJ2-1; 9 bases align to TRBD2. This CDR3 spans 20 amino acids. Germline trimming cut 3 bases from V and 0 bases from J; bases unmatched to any gene: 15. Germline V gene data show CDR1 as SGHDN and CDR2 as FVKESK. The CDR3 nucleotides read TGTGCCAGCAGCCAGAGGAGACTAGCGGAACACCCCAGCTCCTACAATGAGCAGTTCTTC. Residues: CASSQRRLAEHPSSYNEQFF.

A few counts support this clone. The chain has TRBV24-1 and TRBJ2-2; D is possibly TRBD1 (6 bases). Germline values: CDR1 KGHDR, CDR2 SFDVKD. V lost 2 bases to trimming and J lost 13 bases, with 10 bases between them. This CDR3 spans 12 amino acids. Written as DNA, the CDR3 is TGTGCCACCAGTGATTCGGACAGAAGGCTGTTTTTT. Amino acids: CATSDSDRRLFF.

The chain employs TRBV9 and TRBJ2-5; D is possibly TRBD2 (5 bases). The germline V and J ends were trimmed by 6 bases and 2 bases, with 20 bases remaining between them. The length of the CDR3 is 16 residues. The germline CDR1 and CDR2 sequences are SGDLS and YYNGEE. The CDR3 here is CASTPREMAGQETQYF. DNA of the CDR3: TGTGCCAGCACACCTAGGGAAATGGCGGGTCAAGAGACCCAGTACTTC. The full variable domain, completed using reference TRBV9 and TRBJ2-5, is DSGVTQTPKHLITATGQRVTLRCSPRSGDLSVYWYQQSLDQGLQFLIQYYNGEERAKGNILERFSAQQFPDLHSELNLSSLELGDSALYFCASTPREMAGQETQYFGPGTRLLVL.

The J gene is TRBJ1-4, the V gene TRBV5-1, with a tentative D call TRBD1 (6 bases). Trimming shortened V by 4 bases and J by 3 bases, and 13 bases separated the two germline ends. The CDR3 length is 15 residues. CDR1 is SGHRS, CDR2 YFSETQ, per germline. CDR3 loop: CASSVQGWANEKLFF. The CDR3 nucleotides read TGCGCCAGCAGCGTTCAGGGGTGGGCTAATGAAAAACTGTTTTTT.

V gene TRBV9 combines with J gene TRBJ2-1; weak D call: TRBD1 (5 bases). Trimming removed 0 bases from V and 5 bases from J, with 15 bases in between. This CDR3 comprises 16 residues. Germline assignment: CDR1 SGDLS and CDR2 YYNGEE. Here the CDR3 DNA reads TGTGCCAGCAGCGTAGGTAGTCAGGGATCACACAATGAGCAGTTCTTC. Its translation is CASSVGSQGSHNEQFF.

The chain recombines TRBV7-3 with TRBJ2-6, with D possibly TRBD1 on 6 matching bases. The ends were cut back, 6 bases at V and 6 bases at J, with 15 bases in the middle. The CDR3 runs to 15 residues. The germline gives CDR1 SGHTA, CDR2 FQGTGA. In DNA form, the CDR3 reads TGTGCCAGCAGGCCGCTACAGGGAAAGGCCAACGTCCTGACTTTC. This translates into CASRPLQGKANVLTF. Drawing the rest from reference TRBV7-3 and TRBJ2-6, the complete variable domain is GAGVSQTPSNKVTEKGKYVELRCDPISGHTALYWYRQSLGQGPEFLIYFQGTGAADDSGLPNDRFFAVRPEGSVSTLKIQRTERGDSAVYLCASRPLQGKANVLTFGAGSRLTVL.

This clone has more than one count but fewer than ten. The J gene is TRBJ1-3, the V gene TRBV7-8; no clear D. This CDR3 is 17 amino acids long. Germline V gives CDR1 SGHVS, CDR2 FQNEAQ. Trimming shortened V by 8 bases and J by 4 bases, and 24 bases separated the two germline ends. CDR3 loop: CASEAGGIPSSGNTIYF. As DNA, the CDR3 is TGTGCCAGCGAAGCTGGAGGCATCCCCTCTTCGGGAAACACCATATATTTT. The full variable domain, rest sourced from reference TRBV7-8 and TRBJ1-3, is GAGVSQSPRYKVAKRGQDVALRCDPISGHVSLFWYQQALGQGPEFLTYFQNEAQLDKSGLPSDRFFAERPEGSVSTLKIQRTQQEDSAVYLCASEAGGIPSSGNTIYFGEGSWLTVV.

The J gene is TRBJ1-1, the V gene TRBV7-2; D perhaps matches TRBD1 (5 bases). V was pared by 1 base and J by 4 bases, with 7 bases between. This CDR3 is built from 13 residues. Looked up from germline, CDR1 is SGHTA and CDR2 is FQGNSA. For the CDR3, the DNA is TGTGCCAGCAGCTTAGGGACAACCACTGAAGCTTTCTTT. Its protein product is CASSLGTTTEAFF.